This T cell receptor (beta chain) derives from a study of blood T cell repertoires in COVID-19. In the study overall: The analysed material was cDNA or gDNA that came from T cells, B-cell-depleted T cells, or PBMCs.

V lost 6 bases, J lost 5 bases, and 10 bases stayed unmatched. The CDR3 is 16 residues long. Germline-derived CDR1 and CDR2 are MDHEN and SYDVKM. Generated by immunoSEQ multiplex PCR, the TCRdb table keeps only in-frame clones and is missing some. The sample holds around 99,000 clones, roughly 88% seen once. The sequence derives from a man in his forties or fifties with active or convalescent COVID-19. The chain combines TRBV28 with TRBJ2-2; 9 bases agree with TRBD1. The source material was peripheral blood. CDR3: CASRGFRTGETGELFF. The CDR3 DNA reads TGTGCCAGCAGGGGTTTCAGGACAGGGGAAACCGGGGAGCTGTTTTTT.